Each of the 11 T cell receptor beta chains below was sequenced from the same sample in a study of blood T cells in healthy people across ages. Alongside a J-beta primer mix, a sample-barcoded 5' primer served in a second PCR lasting 7 to 11 cycles. TCRdb ran MiXCR on the 5' RACE reads and lists one entry per CDR3 protein. The sample has fewer than 1.5 million distinct CDR3 sequences; roughly 40% are singletons. Sequencing was carried out using blood. The receptors were sampled from a woman younger than 30 in good health.

Concerning this clonotype itself: It may be a read error: a sequence one base away is much more abundant. The rearrangement links TRBV15 to TRBJ2-1; no definite D call. From germline, CDR1 is LNHNV and CDR2 YYDKDF (reference sequence). CDR3 length: 12 amino acids. CDR3 nucleotide sequence: TGTGCCACCAGCAGACCCTACAATGATCAGTTCTTC. Its protein product is CATSRPYNDQFF.

The table lists this clonotype with a few counts. V is TRBV4-2 and J is TRBJ2-5, with 8 bases fitting TRBD2. CDR3 length: 16 amino acids. Trimming at V came to 0 bases and at J to 5 bases, leaving 8 bases not matched to a gene. Germline V gene sequence: CDR1 LGHNA, CDR2 YNFKEQ. CDR3 DNA sequence: TGTGCCAGCAGCCAAGACCCATGGACTAGCTGGGAGACCCAGTACTTC. Translating it yields CASSQDPWTSWETQYF.

This chain uses TRBV6-5 with TRBJ1-3; maybe TRBD1 (6 bases). Germline CDR1 reads MNHEY; CDR2 reads SVGAGI. There are 15 residues in the CDR3. V lost 6 bases and J lost 4, with 16 bases in between. The CDR3 loop reads CASSPWGAEGNTIYF. CDR3 sequence (DNA): TGTGCCAGCAGCCCCTGGGGGGCGGAAGGAAACACCATATATTTT.

The chain employs TRBV6-6 and TRBJ1-2; D is ambiguous. The ends were cut back, 0 bases at V and 7 bases at J, with 9 bases in the middle. The CDR3 has 13 amino acids. Germline V lookup: CDR1 MNHNY, CDR2 SVGAGI (reference sequence). The CDR3 reads CASSYSYEGGYTF. The CDR3 DNA reads TGTGCCAGCAGTTACTCTTATGAGGGTGGCTACACCTTC.

The chain carries TRBV7-9 and TRBJ1-2, with 8 bases fitting TRBD1. CDR1 and CDR2 (germline): SEHNR, FQNEAQ (reference sequence). CDR3 length: 15 residues. The V segment lost 3 bases and the J segment 2 bases; nucleotides outside the gene matches: 5. The CDR3 spells CASSFTGTGNYGYTF. Written as DNA, the CDR3 is TGTGCCAGCAGCTTCACAGGGACAGGAAACTATGGCTACACCTTC.

There are a few counts of this clonotype. The chain uses TRBV7-9 and TRBJ2-1; 12 bases agree with TRBD2. The ends lost 7 bases at V and 10 bases at J; junction bases unmatched: 8. Germline loops: CDR1 SEHNR, CDR2 FQNEAQ (reference sequence). The CDR3 loop spans 14 amino acids. The CDR3 DNA reads as TGTGCCAGCACCTATTCTAGCGGGGGGGGCGAGCAGTTCTTC. This sequence encodes CASTYSSGGGEQFF.

The V call is TRBV24-1, the J call TRBJ2-1, with 9 bases identical to TRBD2. V gave up 9 bases and J gave up 5 bases; unmatched junction bases: 13. The germline CDR1 and CDR2 sequences are KGHDR and SFDVKD. The CDR3 has 16 amino acids. In nucleotides, the CDR3 is TGTGCCACCGGCGGCAGCGGGAGGTCGGGCGACAATGAGCAGTTCTTC. Its translation: CATGGSGRSGDNEQFF.

This clonotype was seen more than once but under ten times. This chain uses TRBV15 with TRBJ2-5; no definite D call. The ends were cut back, 3 bases at V and 1 base at J, with 12 bases in the middle. The germline CDR1 and CDR2 sequences are LNHNV and YYDKDF (reference sequence). The CDR3 covers 15 residues. The DNA of the CDR3 is TGTGCCACCAGCAGGGCCTTGTCGATCCAAGAGACCCAGTACTTC. Translating gives CATSRALSIQETQYF.

This clonotype was seen only once. CDR3 nucleotides: TGTGCCAGCAGCCCCGGACGGGGGGTGGACTCCTACGAGCAGTACTTC. Amino acid sequence: CASSPGRGVDSYEQYF. The genes are TRBV7-8 and TRBJ2-5; TRBD2 aligns across 7 bases. Matching the DNA end better, TRBJ2-7 makes the J call doubtful. The CDR3 runs 16 residues. Germline V CDR1 and CDR2: SGHVS, FQNEAQ.

The chain combines TRBV12-3 or TRBV12-4 with TRBJ1-1; no definite D call. Trimming left V 5 bases short and J 10 bases short, with 17 bases between. The CDR3 is 13 amino acids. As DNA, the CDR3 is TGTGCCAGCAGTGCCGGGGTCTGGGCGGGAGCTTTCTTT. Protein: CASSAGVWAGAFF.

V and J are TRBV6-2 or TRBV6-3 and TRBJ1-5; tentative D call: TRBD1 (5 bases). Between the trimmed V and J ends, which lost 4 bases and 3 bases, there was a span of 10 bases. CDR3 length: 14 amino acids. Germline V gene data show CDR1 as MNHEY and CDR2 as SVGEGT. The CDR3 DNA reads TGTGCCAGCAGTTTGAGGGACTACAATCAGCCCCAGCATTTT. Protein product: CASSLRDYNQPQHF.